The entry that follows covers one T cell receptor (beta chain) sequence. There is no known antigen for this receptor. No base-level quality is on record; no much larger clone is a single base apart. This specimen comes from a study of T cells in localized non-small cell lung cancer (dated by TCRdb to 2020 to 2022). Notes on the research overall: T cell repertoires of fewer than 250 early-stage NSCLC patients were analyzed, with tumors being compared against uninvolved tumor-adjacent lungs. The cohort was made up of around 250 treatment-naive NSCLC patients whose localized lung tumors had been resected. The mean age of the NSCLC patients was about 62 years, with 130 or so men and nearly 110 women. The full study reports these points: Longer overall survival was associated with higher blood T cell density, whereas shorter survival was associated with higher adjacent-lung clonality. The highest T cell clonality was observed in uninvolved tumor-adjacent lung, where clonality exceeded that of tumor, suggesting that antigenic responses were more focused in uninvolved tumor-adjacent lung. Because the study design was exploratory, TCR variables were selected using unadjusted p-values without false-discovery rate correction. Because multi-region tumor sequencing was not done, intratumor heterogeneity could not be ruled out. Of the top 100 tumor clones, a median of 57 were detected in paired uninvolved adjacent lung; around 30 were also among that lung's top 100.

TCR beta CDR3 regions were sequenced from DNA using the immunoSEQ Assay. The study's own analysis went as follows. To compute T cell density, TCR beta template counts were normalized to usable DNA, which was estimated by amplifying housekeeping genes. Richness was estimated with the preseqR package, extrapolating to 400,000 templates for PBMC samples and 120,000 templates for tissue samples. Clonality was defined as one minus Pielou's evenness. Tissue-enriched TCRs were identified through differential abundance testing performed on productive amino-acid clonotypes, with a minimum total count of 5 and an alpha of 0.1. The Jaccard Index and the Morisita Overlap Index were used to quantify repertoire overlap between compartments. GLIPH clustered TCR beta CDR3s with public tetramer-defined viral CDR3s; viral motifs required at least three viral sequences plus V-gene enrichment. Not all clones reach the TCRdb copy of this immuneACCESS table, which keeps in-frame sequences only. Checked studies attribute under half of the gap to unresolved V genes and leave the rest unexplained. V, J and clone size reflect that table, while D and trimming were determined from the DNA. The sample data list 72,000 or so clones, and about 83% of these were observed just once. The ten biggest clones cover less than 15% of the sample.

The CDR3, cysteine through phenylalanine, is 13 amino acids long. This entry keeps only the CDR3 DNA: 39 bases, framed from base 1. V gives up 3 bases and J gives up 7 bases, and the segment between their germline ends measures 12 bases. Taken from the germline V gene, the CDR1 and CDR2 loops are KGHSH and LQKENI. At diagnosis, tumor, uninvolved tumor-adjacent lung and peripheral blood were collected and then preserved as a mix of FFPE and fresh-frozen material. Blood samples were analyzed as peripheral blood mononuclear cells for TCR repertoire profiling. Recombination joined TRBV18 with TRBJ1-1, with TRBD1 tentatively as D gene (5 bases match). The sample in question was peripheral blood, obtained before any cancer treatment. The TCR was taken from a female donor over 55 with stage I lung adenocarcinoma. The DNA sequence is as follows: TGTGCCAGCTCACCGCAGGGACTGGATGAAGCTTTCTTT. Translated, this is CASSPQGLDEAFF.